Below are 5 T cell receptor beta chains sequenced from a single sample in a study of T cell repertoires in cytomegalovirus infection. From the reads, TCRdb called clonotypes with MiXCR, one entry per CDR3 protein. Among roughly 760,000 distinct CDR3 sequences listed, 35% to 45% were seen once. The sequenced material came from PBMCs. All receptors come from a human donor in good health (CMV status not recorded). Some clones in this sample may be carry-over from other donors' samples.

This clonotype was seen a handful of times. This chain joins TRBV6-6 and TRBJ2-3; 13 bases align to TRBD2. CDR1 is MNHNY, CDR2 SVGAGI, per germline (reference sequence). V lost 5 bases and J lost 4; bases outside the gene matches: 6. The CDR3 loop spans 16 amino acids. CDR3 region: CASSQLAGGPADTQYF. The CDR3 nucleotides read TGTGCCAGCAGTCAACTAGCGGGGGGGCCTGCAGATACGCAGTATTTT.

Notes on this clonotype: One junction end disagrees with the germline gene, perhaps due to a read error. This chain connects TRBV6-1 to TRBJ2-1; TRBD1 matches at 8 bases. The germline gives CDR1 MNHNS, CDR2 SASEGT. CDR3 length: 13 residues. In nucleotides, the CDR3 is TGTGCCAGCAGTACAGGGGGGTGGAATGAGAAGTTCTTC. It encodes CASSTGGWNEKFF.

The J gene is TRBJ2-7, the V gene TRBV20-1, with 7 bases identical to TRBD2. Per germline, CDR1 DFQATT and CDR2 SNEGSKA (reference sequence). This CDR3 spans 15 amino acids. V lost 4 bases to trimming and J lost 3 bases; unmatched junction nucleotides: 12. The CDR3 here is CSATRPGLPSYEQYF. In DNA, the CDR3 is TGCAGTGCTACAAGGCCGGGACTACCAAGCTACGAGCAGTACTTC.

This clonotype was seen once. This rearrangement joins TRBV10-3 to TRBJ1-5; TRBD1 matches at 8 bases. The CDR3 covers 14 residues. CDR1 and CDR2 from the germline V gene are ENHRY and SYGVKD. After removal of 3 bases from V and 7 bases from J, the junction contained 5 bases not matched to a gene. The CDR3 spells CAISEGQGTQPQHF. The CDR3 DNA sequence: TGTGCCATCAGTGAAGGACAGGGAACGCAGCCCCAGCATTTT.

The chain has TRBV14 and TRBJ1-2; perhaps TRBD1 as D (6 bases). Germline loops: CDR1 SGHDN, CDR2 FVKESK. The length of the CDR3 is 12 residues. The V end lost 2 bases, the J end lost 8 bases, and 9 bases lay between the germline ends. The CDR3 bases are TGTGCCAGCAGCCAACCGGGGGGCGGCTACACCTTC. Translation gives CASSQPGGGYTF.